This T cell receptor beta chain was sequenced in a study of tumor and adjacent non-tumor tissue in lung cancer. Study context: Histology: 12 adenocarcinoma, a couple of squamous cell carcinoma, 1 small cell lung cancer. Aged about 31 to 76 years, patients included fewer than 11 men and roughly 5 women with stage I to III disease.

The CDR3 loop spans 15 amino acids. CDR1 MGHRA and CDR2 YSYEKL come from the germline V gene. RNA was extracted from bulk tissue without any cell sorting. More than 3 cm separated this lung sample from the edge of the tumor. Whole-study results and caveats: TCR diversity was significantly greater in tumor than normal lung tissue. Top 100 clones took a larger repertoire share in normal lung.

TCRbeta libraries were built with three rounds of nested PCR, modified from ARM-PCR. TCRdb re-analysed the multiplex PCR reads in MiXCR, keeping a single row per CDR3 protein. The sample lists 35,000 to 55,000 distinct CDR3 sequences; 60% to 70% were seen once. As regards this clonotype: The target antigen is unknown. At one boundary the junction diverges from the germline segment, which might be a read error.

Source material: distant non-tumor lung tissue. This chain joins TRBV4-1 and TRBJ2-7, with no clear D. The receptor comes from a woman between 35 and 50 years old with non-small cell lung cancer. CDR3 DNA sequence: TGCGCCAGCAGCCAACTCCCGGGCCTCGACCACGAGCACTACTTC. This gives the protein CASSQLPGLDHEHYF.